A single sample gave rise to the 23 T cell receptor beta chains below, sequenced in a study of T cells after yellow fever vaccination (dated by TCRdb to the late 2010s). Sample treatment or condition, as interpreted from the label and publication: live attenuated yellow fever vaccine strain. Library generation was performed with 5' RACE. These reads were obtained on an Illumina HiSeq 2500. The public reads were run again by TCRdb, first through fastp at Q25 and then through MiXCR, and only productive beta chains were kept. Rows matching on CDR3 protein sequence are summarized as one entry with the most common DNA and genes. For this sample there are about 500,000 distinct CDR3 sequences; about 15% appear just once. Clones ranked in the top ten supply 15% to 20% of the sample. Sequencing used PBMCs, obtained less than 6 days after the first yellow fever vaccination. These receptors were collected from a man aged 18 to 35 who received the YFV17D yellow fever vaccine.

This clonotype was counted only a few times. The CDR3 is CASSPNTGAYSPLHF. In nucleotides, the CDR3 is TGCGCCAGCAGCCCCAACACAGGGGCCTATTCACCCCTCCACTTT. The chain carries TRBV5-1 and TRBJ1-6; 7 nucleotides match TRBD1. V lost 4 bases and J lost 8; bases outside the gene matches: 9. Germline-derived CDR1 and CDR2 are SGHRS and YFSETQ. This CDR3 region has 15 residues.

The chain uses TRBV28 and TRBJ1-4; TRBD1 matches at 8 bases. Trimming at V came to 6 bases and at J to 8 bases, leaving 8 bases not matched to a gene. CDR1 and CDR2 (germline): MDHEN, SYDVKM. The CDR3 totals 14 residues. In DNA, the CDR3 is TGTGCCAGCAGACATGGACAGGGTTTGGAAAAACTGTTTTTT. Translation: CASRHGQGLEKLFF.

This clonotype occurred a few times. The chain joins TRBV5-1 to TRBJ2-1; tentatively, D is TRBD1 (5 bases). Trimming removed 0 bases from V and 0 bases from J, with 10 bases in between. The CDR3 has 16 amino acids. Germline V gene lookup returns CDR1 SGHRS and CDR2 YFSETQ. CDR3 protein: CASSLETVLSYNEQFF. As DNA, the CDR3 is TGCGCCAGCAGCTTGGAGACAGTTCTCTCCTACAATGAGCAGTTCTTC.

The sample holds a few counts of this clonotype. The chain is built from TRBV6-1 and TRBJ1-1; TRBD1 matches 8 bases. The trim removed 6 bases at V and 3 bases at J, leaving 12 bases unmatched. Germline V gives CDR1 MNHNS, CDR2 SASEGT. This CDR3 region has 16 residues. CDR3 sequence: CASRASGGAWDTEAFF. The DNA of the CDR3 is TGTGCCAGCAGAGCTTCAGGGGGCGCATGGGACACTGAAGCTTTCTTT.

This clonotype was recorded a few times. V is TRBV11-3 and J is TRBJ2-3; D perhaps matches TRBD1 (5 bases). From germline, CDR1 is SGHNT and CDR2 YENEEA. Deletions cut 4 bases from V and 0 bases from J, with 26 bases between. This CDR3 has 20 residues. CDR3 residues: CASSSKTPATVLSSTDTQYF. The CDR3 DNA reads TGTGCCAGCAGCTCAAAGACCCCAGCGACAGTCCTATCTAGCACAGATACGCAGTATTTT.

This clonotype has only a few counts. The chain recombines TRBV7-8 with TRBJ1-6; TRBD1 might be the D (6 bases). Germline V gene sequence: CDR1 SGHVS, CDR2 FQNEAQ. The V gene lost 0 bases and the J gene lost 7 bases, with 10 bases spanning the gap. The CDR3 is 15 amino acids. CDR3 loop: CASSLAQGRNSPLHF. The DNA for the CDR3 is TGTGCCAGCAGCTTAGCCCAGGGGAGGAATTCACCCCTCCACTTT. The entire variable domain, with the rest obtained from reference TRBV7-8 and TRBJ1-6, is as follows: GAGVSQSPRYKVAKRGQDVALRCDPISGHVSLFWYQQALGQGPEFLTYFQNEAQLDKSGLPSDRFFAERPEGSVSTLKIQRTQQEDSAVYLCASSLAQGRNSPLHFGNGTRLTVT.

For this clonotype: As the CDR3 is not closed by the conserved phenylalanine or tryptophan, this likely results from a read error. The V gene is TRBV30, the J gene TRBJ1-2; 8 nucleotides align to TRBD1. The CDR3 sequence is 14 residues long. Germline loops: CDR1 GTSNPN, CDR2 SVGIG (reference sequence). The V gene end was trimmed by 4 bases and the J gene end by 8 bases; junction bases not matched to a gene: 12. CDR3 sequence reads: CAWTLAAQGAGYTY. In DNA, the CDR3 is TGTGCCTGGACCCTTGCGGCTCAGGGGGCCGGCTACACCTAC.

A few counts support this clonotype. The chain has TRBV23-1 and TRBJ2-2, with 9 bases lining up with TRBD1. TRBV23-1 is placed among ORFs of uncertain function. V lost 7 bases, J lost 4 bases, and 7 bases stayed unmatched. The CDR3 consists of 15 residues. CDR3 DNA sequence: TGCGCCAGCAATCCCGGGACAGGGAGCACCGGGGAGCTGTTTTTT. Protein product: CASNPGTGSTGELFF.

V usage is TRBV20-1 and J usage is TRBJ2-1; 9 positions agree with TRBD1. Germline V gene sequence: CDR1 DFQATT, CDR2 SNEGSKA (reference sequence). CDR3 length: 14 residues. Germline trimming cut 4 bases from V and 3 bases from J; bases unmatched to any gene: 4. In DNA form, the CDR3 reads TGCAGTGCTACCGCGGGACAGGGCTACAATGAGCAGTTCTTC. Protein: CSATAGQGYNEQFF.

This clonotype has ten or more counts. The chain recombines TRBV10-3 with TRBJ2-1, with D maybe TRBD1 (5 bases). Germline V gene data show CDR1 as ENHRY and CDR2 as SYGVKD. This CDR3 has 11 amino acids. V lost 10 bases, J lost 5 bases, and 9 bases lay in between. In nucleotides, the CDR3 is TGTGCCACCGACAGTCACAATGAGCAGTTCTTC. This sequence encodes CATDSHNEQFF.

This clonotype appeared a few times. The rearrangement links TRBV6-2 or TRBV6-3 to TRBJ2-4; unclear D gene. Trimming cost V 4 bases and J 1 base, with 23 bases left between them. Germline V CDR1 and CDR2: MNHEY, SVGEGT. This CDR3 region has 19 residues. CDR3 residues: CASSWSARPGVSAKNIQYF. The CDR3 DNA reads TGTGCCAGCAGTTGGAGCGCCCGTCCGGGTGTATCGGCCAAAAACATTCAGTACTTC.

The rearrangement uses TRBV7-2 and TRBJ2-6, with no clear D. The CDR3 runs to 16 residues. Germline V gene data show CDR1 as SGHTA and CDR2 as FQGNSA. Trimming shortened V by 1 base and J by 1 base, and 8 bases separated the two germline ends. The CDR3 nucleotides read TGTGCCAGCAGCTTAGGGATCCCTTCTGGGGCCAACGTCCTGACTTTC. It yields the protein CASSLGIPSGANVLTF.

The chain has TRBV4-3 and TRBJ2-3, with 8 nucleotides matching TRBD2. This CDR3 is 16 amino acids long. Germline V lookup: CDR1 LGHNA, CDR2 YSLEER. V trimming: 0 bases; J trimming: 1 base; junction bases outside the gene matches: 3. The CDR3 sequence is CASSQEYSGGTDTQYF. In DNA form, the CDR3 reads TGCGCCAGCAGCCAAGAATATAGCGGGGGCACAGATACGCAGTATTTT.

V and J are TRBV10-1 and TRBJ2-1; either TRBD1 or TRBD2 may supply D (5 bases each). Germline lookup yields CDR1 WNHNN and CDR2 SYGVQD (reference sequence). V was shortened by 5 bases and J by 9 bases, with 17 bases between the two germline ends. This CDR3 contains 14 residues. In DNA form, the CDR3 reads TGCGCCAGCAGTCCCGGGGACCGCCTTGTTGAGCAGTTCTTC. Protein: CASSPGDRLVEQFF.

This clonotype was detected many times. This chain joins TRBV2 and TRBJ1-1; tentative D call: TRBD1 (6 bases). V was shortened by 6 bases and J by 3 bases, with 14 bases between the two germline ends. The CDR3 totals 14 residues. The germline V gene encodes CDR1 SNHLY and CDR2 FYNNEI. The CDR3 DNA reads as TGTGCCAGCAGCTCCGGGGGGGGCTACACTGAAGCTTTCTTT. Its translation is CASSSGGGYTEAFF.

The rearrangement joins TRBV5-1 to TRBJ2-5; either TRBD1 or TRBD2 may fit D (5 bases each). This CDR3 is 14 amino acids long. The V and J ends lost 3 bases and 2 bases respectively, with 11 bases between them. Germline CDR1 reads SGHRS; CDR2 reads YFSETQ. The CDR3 DNA is TGCGCCAGCAGCTGGGGGAATTCACAAGAGACCCAGTACTTC. Translating it yields CASSWGNSQETQYF.

This clonotype was observed a handful of times. The chain links TRBV4-3 to TRBJ2-1, with D possibly matching TRBD2 (5 bases). The CDR3 has 18 amino acids. CDR1 and CDR2 (germline): LGHNA, YSLEER. V lost 0 bases and J lost 7, with 22 bases in between. This CDR3 is CASSQDPPARESRNEQFF. The CDR3 nucleotides are TGCGCCAGCAGCCAAGATCCCCCCGCGAGGGAAAGTAGGAATGAGCAGTTCTTC.

This clonotype occurred a few times. The CDR3 DNA reads TGTGCCAGCGCCTCTGGGATTGAACTCAAGGGCACTGAAGCTTTCTTT. It codes for CASASGIELKGTEAFF. The chain is built from TRBV7-8 and TRBJ1-1; no firm D call. Trimming took off 8 bases at V and 4 bases at J, with 23 bases between the two ends. This CDR3 has 16 amino acids. CDR1 and CDR2 (germline): SGHVS, FQNEAQ.

The chain couples TRBV6-2 or TRBV6-3 to TRBJ2-5, with 10 bases lining up with TRBD2. Germline V gene sequence: CDR1 MNHEY, CDR2 SVGEGT. The CDR3 contains 15 residues. Trimming at V came to 6 bases and at J to 7 bases, leaving 11 bases not matched to a gene. The CDR3 loop is CASSHSASGGGTQYF. In DNA form, the CDR3 reads TGTGCCAGCAGCCACTCGGCTAGCGGGGGTGGGACCCAGTACTTC.

This clonotype showed up just a few times. V is TRBV14 and J is TRBJ1-6; D uncertain. With 0 bases removed from V and 8 bases from J, the gap between germline ends came to 8 bases. The CDR3 consists of 14 residues. CDR1 and CDR2 from the germline V gene are SGHDN and FVKESK. CDR3 sequence (DNA): TGTGCCAGCAGCCAAGATCTCATGGATTCACCCCTCCACTTT. It specifies CASSQDLMDSPLHF.

This clonotype has more than one count but fewer than ten. V is TRBV7-3 and J is TRBJ2-3; 12 bases match TRBD1. The length of the CDR3 is 17 residues. J lost 5 bases, V lost 5 bases, and 11 bases had no gene match. Germline CDR1 SGHTA, CDR2 FQGTGA. The chain's CDR3 is CASSTGDRGRRRDTQYF. The CDR3 DNA sequence: TGTGCCAGCAGCACTGGGGACAGGGGGCGCCGGAGAGATACGCAGTATTTT.

This clonotype was detected a few times. The chain combines TRBV3-1 with TRBJ2-5, with 7 bases that match TRBD2. V shed 5 bases and J 0 bases; nucleotides not matched to a gene: 9. The CDR3 runs to 16 residues. Germline values: CDR1 LGHDT, CDR2 YNNKEL (reference sequence). The CDR3 region is CASSSRLADYQETQYF. CDR3 coding DNA: TGTGCCAGCAGCTCCCGACTAGCCGACTACCAAGAGACCCAGTACTTC.

The chain is built from TRBV6-1 and TRBJ1-1, with 8 bases identical to TRBD1. Germline V CDR1 and CDR2: MNHNS, SASEGT. The CDR3 is 14 amino acids. The V segment lost 7 bases and the J segment 3 bases; nucleotides outside the gene matches: 7. This chain's CDR3 is CASNGQGIDTEAFF. For the CDR3, the DNA is TGTGCCAGCAATGGACAGGGTATTGACACTGAAGCTTTCTTT.